A single sample is the source of the 30 T cell receptor beta chains below, sequenced in a study of T cell changes during pregnancy in multiple sclerosis. Profiling relied on immunoSEQ multiplex PCR, and the TCRdb table lists in-frame clones only, not all of them. The sample holds fewer than 65,000 clones, just over 90% seen once. Material: peripheral blood, obtained in the second trimester of pregnancy. The receptors shown here come from a female donor with multiple sclerosis, enrolled in a pregnancy study.

The rearrangement uses TRBV14 and TRBJ1-1; D gene uncertain. Trimming took off 1 base at V and 1 base at J, with 7 bases between the two ends. Germline lookup yields CDR1 SGHDN and CDR2 FVKESK. The CDR3 runs 14 residues. This CDR3 reads CASSQGGRNTEAFF. CDR3 sequence (DNA): TGTGCCAGCAGCCAAGGTGGCAGGAACACTGAAGCTTTCTTT.

This clone is a singleton in its sample. The V and J genes are TRBV27 and TRBJ2-3; 12 bases are a match to TRBD2. The CDR3 runs to 14 residues. Trimming at V came to 3 bases and at J to 7 bases, leaving 2 bases not matched to a gene. Germline V CDR1 and CDR2: MNHEY, SMNVEV (reference sequence). The DNA for the CDR3 is TGTGCCAGCAGTTTGGGACTAGCGGGCTATACGCAGTATTTT. Translated, it gives CASSLGLAGYTQYF.

This chain joins TRBV4-1 and TRBJ1-4, with D possibly matching TRBD1 (5 bases). Trimming left V 4 bases short and J 3 bases short, with 12 bases between. This CDR3 region has 15 residues. The germline V gene has CDR1 MGHRA and CDR2 YSYEKL. The CDR3 spells CASSLGPGANEKLFF. In DNA form, the CDR3 reads TGCGCCAGCAGCCTAGGACCGGGGGCTAATGAAAAACTGTTTTTT.

The chain carries TRBV28 and TRBJ1-5; TRBD1 is a possible D gene (6 bases). Germline CDR1 MDHEN, CDR2 SYDVKM. With 3 bases removed from V and 4 bases from J, the gap between germline ends came to 13 bases. The CDR3 is 15 amino acids. CDR3 sequence reads: CASSLAGAYNQPQHF. The CDR3, as DNA: TGTGCCAGCAGTTTGGCAGGGGCCTATAATCAGCCCCAGCATTTT.

This clone was detected once. The rearrangement uses TRBV4-3 and TRBJ2-1; D is perhaps TRBD2 (5 bases). CDR1 is LGHNA, CDR2 YSLEER, per germline. The CDR3 length is 17 residues. V lost 0 bases and J lost 0, with 12 bases in between. This CDR3 is CASSQDPRGSSYNEQFF. DNA for the CDR3: TGCGCCAGCAGCCAAGATCCGAGAGGGAGCTCCTACAATGAGCAGTTCTTC.

The gene calls are TRBV30 and TRBJ1-4; D unresolved. The CDR3 spans 14 residues. With 1 base removed from V and 7 bases from J, the gap between germline ends came to 13 bases. Germline-derived CDR1 and CDR2 are GTSNPN and SVGIG (reference sequence). CDR3 bases: TGTGCCTGGAGTGCCCGAGGCTTGAGTGAAAAACTGTTTTTT. It translates to CAWSARGLSEKLFF.

V and J are TRBV19 and TRBJ1-5; D unclear. The CDR3 spans 14 residues. Trimming shortened V by 3 bases and J by 3 bases, and 9 bases separated the two germline ends. The germline CDR1 and CDR2 sequences are LNHDA and SQIVND (reference sequence). The CDR3 DNA follows: TGTGCCAGTAGTATTGGGCCAGCCAATCAGCCCCAGCATTTT. Protein product: CASSIGPANQPQHF.

The chain joins TRBV18 to TRBJ2-5; 10 nucleotides line up with TRBD1. With V trimmed by 3 bases and J by 4 bases, 5 bases remained unmatched. CDR1 and CDR2 from the germline V gene are KGHSH and LQKENI. This CDR3 region has 15 residues. CDR3 sequence (DNA): TGTGCCAGCTCACCCGACAGGGGGCCTCGAGAGACCCAGTACTTC. It encodes CASSPDRGPRETQYF.

This chain uses TRBV21-1 with TRBJ2-5; the D call TRBD1 from the table was never checked on the DNA. TRBV21-1 is classified as a pseudogene. The CDR3 covers 14 residues. The CDR3 region is CASSLSGDRETQYF. The CDR3 coding sequence is TGTGCCAGCAGCCTCTCAGGGGACCGAGAGACCCAGTACTTC.

This rearrangement joins TRBV30 to TRBJ1-3, with 8 bases aligning to TRBD1. Germline V gene data show CDR1 as GTSNPN and CDR2 as SVGIG (reference sequence). V lost 2 bases and J lost 3; bases outside the gene matches: 3. The CDR3 is 14 amino acids. The CDR3 DNA is TGTGCCTGGAGTCAGGGGGCAATTGGAAACACCATATATTTT. Its translation is CAWSQGAIGNTIYF.

This chain uses TRBV5-6 with TRBJ2-7; TRBD2 is a possible D gene (6 bases). Germline lookup yields CDR1 SGHDT and CDR2 YYEEEE. V lost 0 bases and J 0 bases, leaving 13 bases between the germline ends. CDR3 length: 16 amino acids. The CDR3 sequence is CASSLVPGALSYEQYF. The CDR3 DNA is TGTGCCAGCAGCTTGGTCCCGGGAGCACTCTCCTACGAGCAGTACTTC.

The chain carries TRBV7-9 and TRBJ2-7; TRBD2 matches 12 bases. The germline CDR1 and CDR2 sequences are SEHNR and FQNEAQ (reference sequence). The CDR3 extends over 15 amino acids. V lost 1 base, J lost 7 bases, and 5 bases stayed unmatched. CDR3 sequence reads: CASSLEVLAGGEQYF. As DNA, the CDR3 is TGTGCCAGCAGCTTAGAGGTTCTAGCGGGAGGGGAGCAGTACTTC.

This chain connects TRBV5-6 to TRBJ2-1, with TRBD2 identical over 10 bases. V lost 5 bases and J lost 5; bases outside the gene matches: 10. Germline V gives CDR1 SGHDT, CDR2 YYEEEE. This CDR3 spans 16 amino acids. The CDR3 sequence: CASRRPGTSANNEQFF. The CDR3 bases are TGTGCCAGCAGGAGGCCGGGGACTAGCGCTAACAATGAGCAGTTCTTC. Together with reference TRBV5-6 and TRBJ2-1, the CDR3 gives the full variable domain: DAGVTQSPTHLIKTRGQQVTLRCSPKSGHDTVSWYQQALGQGPQFIFQYYEEEERQRGNFPDRFSGHQFPNYSSELNVNALLLGDSALYLCASRRPGTSANNEQFFGPGTRLTVL.

The V and J genes are TRBV6-1 and TRBJ2-6; D not certain. V shed 4 bases and J shed 0 bases, with 7 bases lying between them. The CDR3 runs to 15 residues. Germline CDR1 MNHNS, CDR2 SASEGT. This CDR3 reads CASSALSSGANVLTF. In DNA form, the CDR3 reads TGTGCCAGCAGTGCTTTGTCCTCTGGGGCCAACGTCCTGACTTTC.

This chain joins TRBV19 and TRBJ2-1; D is unclear. The CDR3 spans 14 residues. Germline CDR1 is LNHDA and CDR2 is SQIVND (reference sequence). The ends were cut back, 1 base at V and 4 bases at J, with 8 bases in the middle. Here the CDR3 reads CASSIALSYNEQFF. The CDR3 region has the DNA TGTGCCAGTAGTATAGCCCTCTCGTACAATGAGCAGTTCTTC.

V usage is TRBV18 and J usage is TRBJ2-3; tentatively, D is TRBD1 (5 bases). Germline CDR1 reads KGHSH; CDR2 reads LQKENI. V dropped 4 bases and J dropped 5 bases, with 10 bases sitting between them. This CDR3 is built from 13 residues. The DNA of the CDR3 is TGTGCCAGCTCACAGGGGCCCGGAGATACGCAGTATTTT. Translating gives CASSQGPGDTQYF.

This chain uses TRBV14 with TRBJ1-2, with TRBD1 matching 8 bases. The CDR3 is 13 residues long. Losses at the gene ends were 5 bases for V and 4 bases for J; bases not matched to a gene: 3. Per germline, CDR1 SGHDN and CDR2 FVKESK. For the CDR3, the DNA is TGTGCCAGCAGCTCAGGGGGCGGCTATGGCTACACCTTC. Protein product: CASSSGGGYGYTF.

V and J are TRBV6-5 and TRBJ2-7, with D tentatively TRBD2 (5 bases). Germline V lookup: CDR1 MNHEY, CDR2 SVGAGI. CDR3 size: 15 residues. V lost 2 bases, J lost 2 bases, and 13 bases lay in between. CDR3 amino acids: CASSYGSAITYEQYF. The CDR3 coding sequence is TGTGCCAGCAGTTACGGTAGCGCCATTACCTACGAGCAGTACTTC.

The rearrangement joins TRBV27 to TRBJ1-2; no clear D. CDR1 and CDR2 (germline): MNHEY, SMNVEV (reference sequence). The CDR3 loop spans 13 amino acids. The V end lost 3 bases, the J end lost 8 bases, and 13 bases lay between the germline ends. The CDR3 region is CASSFSSIRGYTF. DNA for the CDR3: TGTGCCAGCAGTTTTTCCAGTATAAGAGGCTACACCTTC.

The V gene is TRBV7-2, the J gene TRBJ1-4, with a possible D match to TRBD1 (5 bases). The V and J ends lost 1 base and 8 bases respectively, with 11 bases between them. CDR1 and CDR2 from the germline V gene are SGHTA and FQGNSA. The CDR3 is 14 amino acids. In DNA, the CDR3 is TGTGCCAGCAGCTTAGGGCAGGGAGGGGAAAAACTGTTTTTT. As protein: CASSLGQGGEKLFF.

CDR3 in DNA: TGCGCCAGCAGCTTGGACGGGTTGAACACCGGGGAGCTGTTTTTT. Translated, it gives CASSLDGLNTGELFF. The chain carries TRBV5-1 and TRBJ2-2; D is unresolved. Trimming removed 0 bases at V and 1 base at J, with 7 bases between. Germline assignment: CDR1 SGHRS and CDR2 YFSETQ. The CDR3 contains 15 residues.

This chain connects TRBV4-3 to TRBJ2-7; D call uncertain. This CDR3 comprises 15 residues. Between the trimmed V and J ends, which lost 3 bases and 3 bases, there was a span of 15 bases. Germline assignment: CDR1 LGHNA and CDR2 YSLEER. The CDR3 reads CASSQGPSSHYEQYF. In nucleotides, the CDR3 is TGCGCCAGCAGCCAGGGCCCCTCGAGCCACTACGAGCAGTACTTC.

This chain joins TRBV4-3 and TRBJ2-1; weak D call: TRBD2 (6 bases). V lost 4 bases to trimming and J lost 7 bases, with 14 bases between them. Germline loops: CDR1 LGHNA, CDR2 YSLEER. The CDR3 length is 14 residues. The CDR3 protein is CASSPTRLGNEQFF. As DNA, the CDR3 is TGCGCCAGCAGCCCTACTCGACTAGGGAATGAGCAGTTCTTC.

In this sample, this clone turned up a few times. This rearrangement joins TRBV5-1 to TRBJ1-2, with D possibly matching TRBD1 (5 bases). CDR1 SGHRS and CDR2 YFSETQ come from the germline V gene. The CDR3 consists of 14 residues. Trimming pared 4 bases from V and 3 bases from J, leaving 13 bases between. CDR3 region: CASSNQGGDYGYTF. The CDR3 DNA reads as TGCGCCAGCAGCAATCAGGGCGGGGACTATGGCTACACCTTC.

The chain employs TRBV28 and TRBJ2-2, with D perhaps TRBD2 (6 bases). Germline V gene data show CDR1 as MDHEN and CDR2 as SYDVKM. The CDR3 sequence is 15 residues long. V was clipped by 8 bases and J by 6 bases, with 19 bases between them. DNA of the CDR3: TGTGCCAGCCACCTCGCGGGACCCTGGGCCGGGGAGCTGTTTTTT. Residues: CASHLAGPWAGELFF.

This chain uses TRBV6-5 with TRBJ2-1; D is unresolved. This CDR3 has 14 amino acids. Per germline, CDR1 MNHEY and CDR2 SVGAGI. Trimming pared 4 bases from V and 10 bases from J, leaving 17 bases between. CDR3 in amino acids: CASSSTGPAGEQFF. CDR3 nucleotide sequence: TGTGCCAGCAGTTCGACCGGCCCGGCCGGGGAGCAGTTCTTC.

This chain connects TRBV11-3 to TRBJ1-1, with TRBD1 as a possible D gene (6 bases). The CDR3 length is 17 residues. The V gene's germline CDR1 is SGHNT and CDR2 YENEEA. V was trimmed by 2 bases and J by 2 bases, leaving 18 bases between them. CDR3 sequence (DNA): TGTGCCAGCAGCTTACCAGGACAGAGGATGAGTAACACTGAAGCTTTCTTT. Its translation is CASSLPGQRMSNTEAFF.

The chain couples TRBV11-3 to TRBJ2-1, with D tentatively TRBD2 (6 bases). CDR1 and CDR2 from the germline V gene are SGHNT and YENEEA. The CDR3 totals 15 residues. Trimming removed 1 base from V and 5 bases from J, with 12 bases in between. CDR3 region: CASSLGTRGDNEQFF. The CDR3 bases are TGTGCCAGCAGCTTAGGGACTCGCGGGGACAATGAGCAGTTCTTC.

V usage is TRBV28 and J usage is TRBJ2-1; weak D call: TRBD2 (6 bases). V was clipped by 3 bases and J by 8 bases, with 20 bases between them. The germline V gene has CDR1 MDHEN and CDR2 SYDVKM. The CDR3 extends over 16 amino acids. The CDR3 here is CASSFLGEAFGDEQFF. The DNA of the CDR3 is TGTGCCAGCAGTTTTTTGGGGGAGGCCTTCGGGGATGAGCAGTTCTTC.

J is TRBJ2-5 and V is TRBV7-3, with D tentatively TRBD2 (6 bases). The CDR3 covers 14 residues. CDR1 and CDR2 (germline): SGHTA, FQGTGA. V gave up 5 bases and J gave up 3 bases, with 13 bases separating them. CDR3 residues: CASSEGGTEETQYF. In DNA, the CDR3 is TGTGCCAGCAGCGAAGGAGGGACGGAAGAGACCCAGTACTTC.